This T cell receptor beta chain was found in a study of CD8 T cells in ankylosing spondylitis. General study points: It was reported that disease-linked clones were significantly enriched in matched ankylosing spondylitis synovial fluid.

This clonotype was recorded many times. Its antigen is as yet unknown. MiXCR was run by TCRdb on the 5' RACE reads, yielding one entry per CDR3 protein. The data contain some 350,000 distinct CDR3 sequences, roughly 14% of them singletons. The CDR3 contains 14 residues. Trimming took 3 bases from V and 1 from J, leaving 10 bases between them. J is TRBJ2-7 and V is TRBV12-3 or TRBV12-4; no definite D call. Sequencing used blood, either unsorted or a sorted T cell fraction (not recorded which). This TCR came from a male donor with ankylosing spondylitis or in good health (not recorded which). The CDR3 loop is CASSFQENSYEQYF. CDR3 coding DNA: TGTGCCAGCAGTTTTCAAGAAAATTCCTACGAGCAGTACTTC.